The 8 T cell receptor beta chains below were found in one sample sequenced in a study of cytomegalovirus exposure and HLA in healthy donors. In the PCR, 60 Vbeta and 13 Jbeta primers were used. Data came from immunoSEQ multiplex PCR; TCRdb stores just in-frame clones and leaves some out. Among 70,000 to 85,000 clones listed, over 65% were seen once. Sequencing input: PBMCs. All receptors derive from a man in his forties in good health and CMV-seropositive.

The chain is built from TRBV2 and TRBJ1-5; 8 nucleotides line up with TRBD1. Trimming removed 5 bases from V and 7 bases from J; junction bases left unmatched: 22. Germline V gene sequence: CDR1 SNHLY, CDR2 FYNNEI. The CDR3 runs 19 residues. For the CDR3, the DNA is TGTGCCAGCAGTATCTTGGCCTTTGCAATTACAGGGACAGGACAGCCCCAGCATTTT. Its translation: CASSILAFAITGTGQPQHF.

V is TRBV2 and J is TRBJ1-1; tentatively, D is TRBD1 (5 bases). Germline lookup yields CDR1 SNHLY and CDR2 FYNNEI. This CDR3 comprises 14 residues. V was cut by 11 bases and J by 1 base, with 17 bases left in between. Here the CDR3 reads CAGSYSGGNTEAFF. The CDR3 DNA is TGTGCCGGGTCCTATTCGGGGGGGAACACTGAAGCTTTCTTT.

This sequence joins TRBV19 and TRBJ2-3; 16 bases map to TRBD2. Losses at the gene ends were 5 bases for V and 5 bases for J; bases not matched to a gene: 10. The CDR3 has 18 residues. The germline V gene has CDR1 LNHDA and CDR2 SQIVND (reference sequence). The CDR3 region has the DNA TGTGCCAGTAGTCCGACGGGACTAGCGGGGGGGGCGGGAGATACGCAGTATTTT. This encodes CASSPTGLAGGAGDTQYF.

Concerning this clone: One junction end does not reproduce the germline sequence, and a read error may be involved. The chain is built from TRBV5-1 and TRBJ1-1, with TRBD1 as a possible D gene (6 bases). CDR1 SGHRS and CDR2 YFSETQ come from the germline V gene. The CDR3 has 15 residues. The CDR3 reads CASSSATGSRTGAFF. DNA for the CDR3: TGCGCCAGCAGCTCGGCTACAGGGTCGAGGACTGGAGCTTTCTTT.

The chain couples TRBV25-1 to TRBJ2-5, with a weak D call TRBD1 (5 bases). Trimming took 2 bases from V and 2 from J, leaving 15 bases between them. Germline V CDR1 and CDR2: MGHDK, SYGVNS. The CDR3 loop spans 16 amino acids. The DNA of the CDR3 is TGTGCCAGCAGTGAAACCCAGACAGCCCGACAAGAGACCCAGTACTTC. Residues: CASSETQTARQETQYF.

The chain has TRBV30 and TRBJ1-3; maybe TRBD1 (6 bases). CDR1 is GTSNPN, CDR2 SVGIG, per germline (reference sequence). The V end was cut by 4 bases, the J end by 0 bases, with 16 bases between. The CDR3 consists of 16 residues. Here the CDR3 DNA reads TGTGCCTGGATATATGGGACAACTTTCTCTGGAAACACCATATATTTT. This translates into CAWIYGTTFSGNTIYF.

The rearrangement uses TRBV30 and TRBJ2-1; TRBD2 agrees at 11 bases. CDR1 and CDR2 (germline): GTSNPN, SVGIG (reference sequence). V shed 3 bases and J 7 bases; nucleotides not matched to a gene: 8. The CDR3 loop spans 15 amino acids. CDR3 bases: TGTGCCTGGAGCGACCCCCGGACTAGCGGGAATGAGCAGTTCTTC. Its translation is CAWSDPRTSGNEQFF.

DNA for the CDR3: TGTGCCAGCAGTTACAGGGGAGGGGAGCAGTACTTC. As protein: CASSYRGGEQYF. This rearrangement joins TRBV6-6 to TRBJ2-7; TRBD2 agrees at 7 bases. Germline V gene sequence: CDR1 MNHNY, CDR2 SVGAGI (reference sequence). V shed 2 bases, J shed 7 bases, and the junction held 2 bases outside the gene matches. This CDR3 comprises 12 residues.